This passage covers 5 T cell receptor beta chains from one sample sequenced in a study of T cell repertoires in cytomegalovirus infection. Via MiXCR, TCRdb re-called the reads, giving one row per CDR3 protein. The sample has roughly 240,000 distinct CDR3 sequences; 6.5% are singletons. The sequencing input was PBMCs. Receptor source: a human donor in good health (CMV status not recorded). Some clones in this sample may be carry-over from other donors' samples.

This clonotype appeared many times. The chain uses TRBV5-5 and TRBJ2-3; D is ambiguous. Germline CDR1 reads SGHKS; CDR2 reads YYEKEE (reference sequence). This CDR3 contains 17 residues. V lost 6 bases, J lost 0 bases, and 20 bases lay in between. For the CDR3, the DNA is TGTGCCAGCACCCCCCTCCCAGGTGTCTCTAGCACAGATACGCAGTATTTT. This codes for CASTPLPGVSSTDTQYF.

This clonotype was observed many times. The rearrangement uses TRBV10-3 and TRBJ1-6; no definite D call. The germline CDR1 and CDR2 sequences are ENHRY and SYGVKD. CDR3 length equals 14 residues. Deletions cut 1 base from V and 5 bases from J, with 6 bases between. The CDR3: CAISEFVDNSPLHF. In nucleotides, the CDR3 is TGTGCCATCAGTGAGTTCGTAGATAATTCACCCCTCCACTTT.

As for this clonotype: Possible read error: a much larger clone is one base away. The CDR3 nucleotides are TGTGCCAGCAGTTTCCTGAAACGGGGCCTATCCTACAATGAGCAGTTCTTC. This encodes CASSFLKRGLSYNEQFF. V gene TRBV6-2 or TRBV6-3 combines with J gene TRBJ2-1; either TRBD1 or TRBD2 may supply D (5 bases each). The CDR3 extends over 17 amino acids. Trimming removed 4 bases at V and 1 base at J, with 17 bases between. CDR1 is MNHEY and CDR2 is SVGEGT in the germline V gene.

This clonotype has a count of ten or more. The chain combines TRBV7-2 with TRBJ1-4; possible D gene TRBD1, 6 bases. The CDR3 sequence is 15 residues long. Germline V lookup: CDR1 SGHTA, CDR2 FQGNSA. The V gene lost 5 bases and the J gene lost 5 bases, with 15 bases spanning the gap. CDR3 nucleotide sequence: TGTGCCAGCAGCCCCCAAACAGGGCAGAATGAAAAACTGTTTTTT. Translated, it gives CASSPQTGQNEKLFF.

This clonotype occurred many times. V and J are TRBV7-2 and TRBJ2-1; D is uncertain. Germline CDR1 reads SGHTA; CDR2 reads FQGNSA. The CDR3 contains 11 residues. The V end was cut by 3 bases, the J end by 10 bases, with 7 bases between. The CDR3 bases are TGTGCCAGCAGCTTGTATGACGAGCAGTTCTTC. Its translation is CASSLYDEQFF.